This T cell receptor (beta chain) came from a study of healthy donors' naive CD4 and CD8 T cells. Overall study context: Three donor age groups were sampled: 20-25, 40-50 and 60-70 years; half female.

Only one count was recorded for this clonotype. A linear amplification protocol produced the TCR libraries from 500 ng of total RNA. MiXCR was run by TCRdb on the reads, yielding one entry per CDR3 protein. The table has 180,000 or so distinct CDR3 sequences, around 70% seen once. This TCR derives from a pool of human donors in good health; the sample pools cells from several healthy donors. Material for sequencing was naive CD4+ and CD8+ T cells sorted from blood, pooled from several donors.

The CDR3 DNA is TGTGCCAGTAGTATACGTTTAGGGGGCGCTCAGAACACTGAAGCTTTCTTT. This translates into CASSIRLGGAQNTEAFF. The V gene is TRBV19, the J gene TRBJ1-1, with 7 bases lining up with TRBD1. CDR1 LNHDA and CDR2 SQIVND come from the germline V gene (reference sequence). The junction had 10 bases not matched to a gene; V was cut back by 2 bases and J by 1 base. The CDR3 length is 17 residues. Looking up the rest from reference TRBV19 and TRBJ1-1 gives the full variable domain: DGGITQSPKYLFRKEGQNVTLSCEQNLNHDAMYWYRQDPGQGLRLIYYSQIVNDFQKGDIAEGYSVSREKKESFPLTVTSAQKNPTAFYLCASSIRLGGAQNTEAFFGQGTRLTVV.